The 23 T cell receptor beta chains below all came from one sample that was sequenced in a study of T cells in Graves' hyperthyroidism and ophthalmopathy. TCR beta CDR3 regions were amplified from RNA. The TCR CDR3 was amplified in a first-round RT-PCR using the HTBI primer set. TCRdb recomputed calls from the multiplex PCR reads with MiXCR, one row per CDR3 protein. The table has a few hundred thousand distinct CDR3 sequences, roughly 13% seen once. Sequences were obtained from blood. The receptors shown here come from a woman in her late teens or twenties with Graves' hyperthyroidism.

This chain links TRBV5-1 with TRBJ2-2; 7 bases align to TRBD1. Germline V gene lookup returns CDR1 SGHRS and CDR2 YFSETQ. V gave up 0 bases and J gave up 8 bases; unmatched junction bases: 4. The CDR3 totals 14 residues. This chain's CDR3 is CASSLDRGYGELFF. The CDR3 region has the DNA TGCGCCAGCAGCTTGGACAGGGGATATGGGGAGCTGTTTTTT.

The sample holds many counts of this clonotype. The junction and the germline gene differ at one end; a read error may be behind it. The rearrangement links TRBV7-7 to TRBJ2-3; 7 bases line up with TRBD1. The CDR3 length is 14 residues. CDR1 is SSHAT, CDR2 FNYEAQ, per germline (reference sequence). The DNA for the CDR3 is TGTGCTAGCAGCGTCGACAGGGCACAAGATACGCAGTATTTT. As protein: CASSVDRAQDTQYF.

A word on this clonotype: A much larger clonotype is one base distant, so this may be a read error. V gene TRBV29-1 combines with J gene TRBJ2-3; 8 nucleotides line up with TRBD2. The CDR3 covers 14 residues. CDR1 is SQVTM and CDR2 is ANQGSEA in the germline V gene. The CDR3 is CSVVERGTTDTQCF. CDR3 DNA sequence: TGCAGCGTTGTGGAGCGGGGGACCACAGATACGCAGTGTTTT.

This clonotype was detected ten times or more. The V and J genes are TRBV10-3 and TRBJ1-1, with 8 bases that match TRBD1. The CDR3 extends over 14 amino acids. V shed 6 bases and J 1 base; nucleotides not matched to a gene: 4. Germline values: CDR1 ENHRY, CDR2 SYGVKD. The CDR3 nucleotides are TGTGCCATCAGCACCGGGACAGGGAACACTGAAGCTTTCTTT. Its protein is CAISTGTGNTEAFF.

This clonotype occurred many times. The chain employs TRBV27 and TRBJ2-2; D gene uncertain. CDR1 and CDR2 (germline): MNHEY, SMNVEV (reference sequence). The CDR3 covers 17 residues. With 2 bases removed from V and 4 bases from J, the gap between germline ends came to 17 bases. DNA of the CDR3: TGTGCCAGCAGTTTAAACCCTCCCGGCCGGTCCACCGGGGAGCTGTTTTTT. Translating it yields CASSLNPPGRSTGELFF.

In this sample, this clonotype turned up many times. The chain recombines TRBV7-2 with TRBJ2-1; D not certain. Germline assignment: CDR1 SGHTA and CDR2 FQGNSA. This CDR3 contains 14 residues. V was shortened by 2 bases and J by 8 bases, with 13 bases between the two germline ends. The CDR3 coding sequence is TGTGCCAGCAGCTTATGGTCCGTGTCGGATGAGCAGTTCTTC. It translates to CASSLWSVSDEQFF.

The chain links TRBV15 to TRBJ2-7; D is ambiguous. The DNA end favors TRBJ2-1, so the J call may be wrong. The germline CDR1 and CDR2 sequences are LNHNV and YYDKDF (reference sequence). The CDR3 consists of 14 residues. CDR3 DNA: TGTGCCACCAGCAGAGGATTGGGAAGCTACGAGCAGTTCTTC. It specifies CATSRGLGSYEQFF.

The table lists this clonotype with many counts. This chain connects TRBV24-1 to TRBJ2-1; TRBD2 agrees at 10 bases. The V segment lost 4 bases and the J segment 7 bases; nucleotides outside the gene matches: 9. The CDR3 covers 16 residues. Germline V gives CDR1 KGHDR, CDR2 SFDVKD. The chain's CDR3 is CATSDPSGRAPNEQFF. As DNA, the CDR3 is TGTGCCACCAGTGACCCGAGCGGGAGGGCCCCAAATGAGCAGTTCTTC.

This clonotype was counted only a few times. One base away lies a much larger clone, so this may be a sequencing read error. The V gene is TRBV12-3 or TRBV12-4, the J gene TRBJ2-1, with 8 nucleotides matching TRBD1. This CDR3 has 15 amino acids. CDR3 region: CASSYGTGHYDEQFF. Written as DNA, the CDR3 is TGTGCCAGCAGTTACGGGACAGGCCACTACGATGAGCAGTTCTTC.

As to this clonotype: With a much larger clone just one base away, this may be a read error. J is TRBJ1-1 and V is TRBV5-1, with 7 bases fitting TRBD1. Germline loops: CDR1 SGHRS, CDR2 YFSETQ. This CDR3 has 13 amino acids. Trimming at V came to 9 bases and at J to 1 base, leaving 6 bases not matched to a gene. The chain's CDR3 is CATAGQTNTEAFF. CDR3 coding DNA: TGCGCCACCGCGGGACAGACGAACACTGAAGCTTTCTTT.

This clonotype was detected ten times or more. The rearrangement links TRBV29-1 to TRBJ2-7; D may match TRBD1 or TRBD2 (5 bases each). CDR3 length: 13 residues. Trimming stripped 6 bases from V and 2 bases from J, with 14 bases between. The germline V gene has CDR1 SQVTM and CDR2 ANQGSEA. The CDR3 region has the DNA TGCAGCGTAACCGGGACGGTTACCTACGAGCAGTACTTC. This gives the protein CSVTGTVTYEQYF.

V and J are TRBV3-1 and TRBJ2-5; no firm D call. Trimming removed 3 bases at V and 4 bases at J, with 15 bases between. This CDR3 has 15 amino acids. CDR1 and CDR2 from the germline V gene are LGHDT and YNNKEL (reference sequence). The CDR3 region has the DNA TGTGCCAGCAGCCAGGGGTCAGTCGAGCCAGAGACCCAGTACTTC. It translates to CASSQGSVEPETQYF.

This clonotype has at least ten counts. The chain couples TRBV7-8 to TRBJ2-7; 9 nucleotides line up with TRBD2. Germline V gene lookup returns CDR1 SGHVS and CDR2 FQNEAQ. The junction had 8 bases not matched to a gene; V was cut back by 0 bases and J by 2 bases. CDR3 size: 17 residues. For the CDR3, the DNA is TGTGCCAGCAGCTTAGCGAAGAGCGGGAGGTCGACCTACGAGCAGTACTTC. It translates to CASSLAKSGRSTYEQYF.

This chain joins TRBV3-1 and TRBJ1-1; D not certain. This CDR3 is built from 14 residues. The V gene's germline CDR1 is LGHDT and CDR2 YNNKEL (reference sequence). V lost 1 base to trimming and J lost 2 bases, with 8 bases between them. The CDR3 spells CASSQGPANTEAFF. The CDR3, as DNA: TGTGCCAGCAGCCAAGGTCCAGCCAACACTGAAGCTTTCTTT.

This clonotype was observed a handful of times. No conserved phenylalanine or tryptophan is present at the end of the CDR3, so a read error is the likely explanation. This chain connects TRBV4-3 to TRBJ2-5; 7 bases are a match to TRBD2. This CDR3 is 15 amino acids long. The V gene end was trimmed by 0 bases and the J gene end by 5 bases; junction bases not matched to a gene: 6. The germline gives CDR1 LGHNA, CDR2 YSLEER. The CDR3 spells CASSQDWAGVETQYL. CDR3 in DNA: TGCGCCAGCAGCCAAGATTGGGCGGGAGTGGAGACCCAGTACCTC.

This clonotype was recorded at least ten times. The chain recombines TRBV10-3 with TRBJ2-4, with D possibly matching TRBD2 (8 bases). Between the trimmed V and J ends, which lost 7 bases and 8 bases, there was a span of 15 bases. Per the germline V gene, CDR1 is ENHRY and CDR2 is SYGVKD. The CDR3 is 13 amino acids. The DNA of the CDR3 is TGTGCCATCACCCCGGGAGGGGGCCACATTCAGTACTTC. Amino acids: CAITPGGGHIQYF.

This clonotype was seen many times. V is TRBV5-6 and J is TRBJ1-1; maybe TRBD1 (6 bases). The CDR3 loop spans 14 amino acids. V lost 7 bases and J 0 bases, leaving 13 bases between the germline ends. CDR1 and CDR2 (germline): SGHDT, YYEEEE. The CDR3 loop reads CASGRGRLNTEAFF. In DNA, the CDR3 is TGTGCCAGCGGCCGGGGGCGATTGAACACTGAAGCTTTCTTT.

CDR3 amino acids: CASSPDRVTGYTF. The CDR3 coding sequence is TGTGCCAGCAGTCCTGACAGGGTCACTGGCTACACCTTC. This sequence joins TRBV2 and TRBJ1-2; 7 bases are shared with TRBD1. Germline loops: CDR1 SNHLY, CDR2 FYNNEI. This CDR3 comprises 13 residues. Unmatched junction bases numbered 7, after V lost 5 bases and J lost 7 bases.

A word on this clonotype: A much larger clone lies a single base off, so this may be a read error. The genes are TRBV30 and TRBJ1-1; D not resolved. V was shortened by 2 bases and J by 1 base, with 14 bases between the two germline ends. This CDR3 has 15 residues. Germline V CDR1 and CDR2: GTSNPN, SVGIG (reference sequence). The CDR3 nucleotides are TGTGCCTGGAGTCAGCGGGTTGCTAGGAACACTGAAGCTTTCTTT. Translated, it gives CAWSQRVARNTEAFF.

In regard to this clonotype: With a much larger clone just one base away, this may be a read error. The rearrangement uses TRBV6-1 and TRBJ2-3; D is perhaps TRBD1 (5 bases). With 6 bases removed from V and 10 bases from J, the gap between germline ends came to 17 bases. Germline-derived CDR1 and CDR2 are MNHNS and SASEGT. This CDR3 region has 13 residues. CDR3 residues: CASSPPWGDSQYF. CDR3 DNA sequence: TGTGCCAGCAGCCCCCCCTGGGGCGATTCGCAGTATTTT.

This clonotype was observed many times. CDR3 sequence reads: CSATRLAGDYNEQFF. The CDR3 bases are TGCAGTGCTACCCGACTAGCGGGAGACTACAATGAGCAGTTCTTC. The chain carries TRBV20-1 and TRBJ2-1, with TRBD2 matching 12 bases. Germline-derived CDR1 and CDR2 are DFQATT and SNEGSKA (reference sequence). The CDR3 totals 15 residues. The V gene end was trimmed by 4 bases and the J gene end by 3 bases; junction bases not matched to a gene: 4.

This clonotype was seen only a few times. The chain recombines TRBV7-2 with TRBJ1-2, with 12 bases identical to TRBD1. This CDR3 region has 15 residues. The J segment lost 8 bases and the V segment lost 3 bases, leaving 7 bases of the junction unmatched. The germline gives CDR1 SGHTA, CDR2 FQGNSA. The CDR3 coding sequence is TGTGCCAGCAGCTTCCCGGGACAGGGGGCCAGGGGCTACACCTTC. Translation: CASSFPGQGARGYTF.

This clonotype occurred many times. This chain joins TRBV5-1 and TRBJ2-7; 8 bases are shared with TRBD2. The V gene end was trimmed by 4 bases and the J gene end by 4 bases; junction bases not matched to a gene: 16. CDR3 length: 17 amino acids. Germline V gives CDR1 SGHRS, CDR2 YFSETQ. The CDR3 nucleotides read TGCGCCAGCAGCCCTACAGCGGGAGCCCCAGGAGGGTACGAGCAGTACTTC. Its translation is CASSPTAGAPGGYEQYF. The full variable domain, in which reference TRBV5-1 and TRBJ2-7 provide the parts outside the CDR3, is KAGVTQTPRYLIKTRGQQVTLSCSPISGHRSVSWYQQTPGQGLQFLFEYFSETQRNKGNFPGRFSGRQFSNSRSEMNVSTLELGDSALYLCASSPTAGAPGGYEQYFGPGTRLTVT.